This TCR beta chain came from a study of CD8+ T cells in alopecia areata. On the study more broadly: Treated patients were given 5 to 10 mg oral tofacitinib twice daily. Whole-study results and caveats: Scalp clonality and expanded CD8+ clones among the top 100 fell significantly with tofacitinib. Only a single nonresponder existed, so baseline CD8+ expansion links stay unclear.

The treatment: oral pan-JAK inhibitor, 5-10 mg twice daily. The authors sorted CD4+ and CD8+ T cells from PBMCs. RNA, once extracted, was reverse transcribed into cDNA for use as the sequencing template. Repertoires were generated with immunoSEQ multiplex PCR, while TCRdb's copy carries only in-frame clones and drops some. The sample records about 76,000 clones, approximately 66% being singletons. This clone was counted a single time. Its antigen is undetermined. The sequences come from CD8+ T cells sorted from blood, collected at week 24, from a patient treated with tofacitinib. The sequence derives from a human donor with alopecia areata.

The CDR3 DNA reads as TGTGCCAGCAGCTTGTATCCCGGGAATCAGCCCCAGCATTTT. It codes for CASSLYPGNQPQHF. The chain uses TRBV5-6 and TRBJ1-5; D is uncertain. Germline loops: CDR1 SGHDT, CDR2 YYEEEE. The length of the CDR3 is 14 residues. Trimming removed 1 base at V and 4 bases at J, with 9 bases between.